The entry below gives a single T cell receptor (beta chain) sequence along with its context. The data belong to a study of blood T cell repertoires in COVID-19. Study-wide context: Acute and convalescent COVID-19 specimens originated in the United States, Italy and Spain. T cells, B-cell-depleted T cells, or PBMCs provided the cDNA or gDNA that served as material.

The CDR3 extends over 16 amino acids. J lost 7 bases, V lost 4 bases, and 9 bases had no gene match. Per germline, CDR1 MGHRA and CDR2 YSYEKL. In the authors' workflow: Reference gene primers were amplified, and this amplification served to estimate nucleated cell counts. Profiled with immunoSEQ multiplex PCR; TCRdb holds only in-frame clones, not every one. V, J and clone size were drawn from that table, and D and trimming were deduced from the DNA. The sample holds 200,000 to 300,000 clones, roughly 90% seen once. Material for sequencing was peripheral blood. The rearrangement uses TRBV4-1 and TRBJ1-6; 8 nucleotides match TRBD1. The TCR originated in a man in his 60s with acute or convalescent COVID-19. For the CDR3, the DNA is TGCGCCAGCAGCCTATCGCGAGACAGGGGCAATTCACCCCTCCACTTT. It encodes CASSLSRDRGNSPLHF.